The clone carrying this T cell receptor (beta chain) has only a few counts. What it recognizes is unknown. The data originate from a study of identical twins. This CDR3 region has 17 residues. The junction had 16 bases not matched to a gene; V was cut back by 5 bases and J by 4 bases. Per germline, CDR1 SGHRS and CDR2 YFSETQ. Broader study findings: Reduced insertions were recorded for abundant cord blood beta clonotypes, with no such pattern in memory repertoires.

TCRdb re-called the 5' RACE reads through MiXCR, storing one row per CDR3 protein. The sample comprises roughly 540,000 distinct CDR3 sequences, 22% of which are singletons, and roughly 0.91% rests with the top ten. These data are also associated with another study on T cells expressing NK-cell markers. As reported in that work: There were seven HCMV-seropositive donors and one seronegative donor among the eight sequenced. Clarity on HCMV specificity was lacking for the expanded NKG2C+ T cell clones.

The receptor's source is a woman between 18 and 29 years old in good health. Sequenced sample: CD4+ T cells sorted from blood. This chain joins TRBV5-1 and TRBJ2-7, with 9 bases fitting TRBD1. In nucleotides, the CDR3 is TGCGCCAGCAGTTCGGAATCCGGGACAGGGAACCGGTACGAGCAGTACTTC. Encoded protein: CASSSESGTGNRYEQYF. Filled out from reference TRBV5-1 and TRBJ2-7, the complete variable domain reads KAGVTQTPRYLIKTRGQQVTLSCSPISGHRSVSWYQQTPGQGLQFLFEYFSETQRNKGNFPGRFSGRQFSNSRSEMNVSTLELGDSALYLCASSSESGTGNRYEQYFGPGTRLTVT.